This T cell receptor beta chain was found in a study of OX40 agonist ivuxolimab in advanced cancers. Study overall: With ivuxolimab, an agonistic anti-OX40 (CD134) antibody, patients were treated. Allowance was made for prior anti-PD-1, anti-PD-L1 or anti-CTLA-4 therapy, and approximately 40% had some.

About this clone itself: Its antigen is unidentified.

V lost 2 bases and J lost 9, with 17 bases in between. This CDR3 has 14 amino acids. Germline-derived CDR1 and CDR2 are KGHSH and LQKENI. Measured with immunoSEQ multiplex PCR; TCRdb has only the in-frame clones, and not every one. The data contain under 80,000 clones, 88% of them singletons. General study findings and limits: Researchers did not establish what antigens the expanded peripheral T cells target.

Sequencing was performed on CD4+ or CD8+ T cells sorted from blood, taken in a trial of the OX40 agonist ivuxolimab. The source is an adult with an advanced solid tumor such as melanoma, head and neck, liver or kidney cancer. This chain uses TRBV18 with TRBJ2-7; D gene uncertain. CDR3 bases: TGTGCCAGCTCACCAGACTTGGCCGTTGGTGGGCAGTACTTC. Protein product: CASSPDLAVGGQYF.